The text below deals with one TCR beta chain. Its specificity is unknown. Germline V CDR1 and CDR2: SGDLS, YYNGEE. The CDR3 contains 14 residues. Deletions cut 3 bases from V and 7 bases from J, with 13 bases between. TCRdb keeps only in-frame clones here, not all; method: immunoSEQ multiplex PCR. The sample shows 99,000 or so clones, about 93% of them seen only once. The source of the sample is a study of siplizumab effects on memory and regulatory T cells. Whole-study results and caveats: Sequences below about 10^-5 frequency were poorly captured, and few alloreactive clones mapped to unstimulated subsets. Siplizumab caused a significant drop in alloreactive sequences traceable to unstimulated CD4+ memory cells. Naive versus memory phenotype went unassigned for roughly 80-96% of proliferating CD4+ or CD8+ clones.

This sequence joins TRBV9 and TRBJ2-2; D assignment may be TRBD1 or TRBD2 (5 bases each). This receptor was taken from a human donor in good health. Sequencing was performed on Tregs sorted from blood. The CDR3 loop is CASSGLRESGELFF. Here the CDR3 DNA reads TGTGCCAGCAGCGGACTCAGGGAGAGCGGGGAGCTGTTTTTT.